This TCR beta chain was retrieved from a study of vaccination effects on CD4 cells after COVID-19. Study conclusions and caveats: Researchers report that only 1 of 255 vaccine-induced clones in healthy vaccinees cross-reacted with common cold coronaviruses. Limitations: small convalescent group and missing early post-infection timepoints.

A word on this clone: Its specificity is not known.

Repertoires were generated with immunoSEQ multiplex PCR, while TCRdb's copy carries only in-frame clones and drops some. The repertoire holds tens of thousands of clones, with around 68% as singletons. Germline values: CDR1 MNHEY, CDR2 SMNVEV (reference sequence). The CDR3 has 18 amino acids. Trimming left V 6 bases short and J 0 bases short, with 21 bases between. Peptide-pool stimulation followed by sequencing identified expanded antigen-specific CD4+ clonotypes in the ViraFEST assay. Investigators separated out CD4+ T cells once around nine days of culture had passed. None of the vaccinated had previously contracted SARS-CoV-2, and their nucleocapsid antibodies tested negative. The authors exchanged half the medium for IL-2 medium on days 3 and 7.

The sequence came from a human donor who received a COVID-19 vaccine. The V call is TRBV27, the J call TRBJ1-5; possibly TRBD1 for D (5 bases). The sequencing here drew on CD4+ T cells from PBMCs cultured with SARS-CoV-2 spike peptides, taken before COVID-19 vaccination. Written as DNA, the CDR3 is TGTGCCAGCAGACCCAGTACGAGGGGCCTGGGTAGCAATCAGCCCCAGCATTTT. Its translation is CASRPSTRGLGSNQPQHF.